This passage covers 27 T cell receptor beta chains from one sample sequenced in a study of tumor-infiltrating lymphocytes in localized non-small cell lung cancer. TCRdb's copy holds only in-frame clones and misses some; the assay was immunoSEQ multiplex PCR. The sample records about 8,900 clones, 65% to 80% being singletons. Sequencing was performed on uninvolved lung tissue not adjacent to the tumor. Receptors originate from a human donor with non-small cell lung cancer.

This clone was counted only a few times. This chain joins TRBV6-5 and TRBJ1-2, with a possible D match to TRBD1 (5 bases). CDR3 length: 13 amino acids. Trimming took 10 bases from V and 4 from J, leaving 16 bases between them. The V gene's germline CDR1 is MNHEY and CDR2 SVGAGI. CDR3 nucleotides: TGTGCCATCTCCCAGGGTGTGGGCTATGGCTACACCTTC. Translated: CAISQGVGYGYTF.

The V call is TRBV5-4, the J call TRBJ2-2; tentative D call: TRBD2 (5 bases). The germline V gene has CDR1 SGHNT and CDR2 YYREEE (reference sequence). The CDR3 is 14 amino acids. Trimming cost V 3 bases and J 9 bases, with 15 bases left between them. CDR3: CASSSLAVPRELFF. Here the CDR3 DNA reads TGTGCCAGCAGCTCCCTAGCCGTGCCCAGGGAGCTGTTTTTT. Full variable domain (outside the CDR3, taken from reference TRBV5-4 and TRBJ2-2): ETGVTQSPTHLIKTRGQQVTLRCSSQSGHNTVSWYQQALGQGPQFIFQYYREEENGRGNFPPRFSGLQFPNYSSELNVNALELDDSALYLCASSSLAVPRELFFGEGSRLTVL.

The gene calls are TRBV5-1 and TRBJ2-5, with D perhaps matching TRBD2 (6 bases). The V gene's germline CDR1 is SGHRS and CDR2 YFSETQ. The germline V and J ends were trimmed by 0 bases and 4 bases, with 10 bases remaining between them. The CDR3 length is 14 residues. In nucleotides, the CDR3 is TGCGCCAGCAGCTTGGACCCAGCGGGAGAGACCCAGTACTTC. Its translation: CASSLDPAGETQYF.

V usage is TRBV4-2 and J usage is TRBJ1-5; a weak D match, TRBD1 (5 bases). The CDR3 spans 15 residues. Germline lookup yields CDR1 LGHNA and CDR2 YNFKEQ. V lost 1 base, J lost 8 bases, and 15 bases lay in between. The CDR3 DNA sequence: TGTGCCAGCAGCCAAGCCTCTGGGACGGTAGAGCCCCAGCATTTT. Protein: CASSQASGTVEPQHF.

V is TRBV4-3 and J is TRBJ1-1, with TRBD1 identical over 7 bases. V trimming: 4 bases; J trimming: 4 bases; junction bases outside the gene matches: 12. Germline-derived CDR1 and CDR2 are LGHNA and YSLEER. The CDR3 consists of 16 residues. The DNA of the CDR3 is TGCGCCAGCAGCCGTGGACTAGGGGGCGCATCCACTGAAGCTTTCTTT. Residues: CASSRGLGGASTEAFF.

This clone came up a few times. This chain joins TRBV7-8 and TRBJ2-7, with 7 bases that match TRBD1. J lost 1 base, V lost 5 bases, and 5 bases had no gene match. The CDR3 contains 14 residues. CDR1 and CDR2 from the germline V gene are SGHVS and FQNEAQ. In DNA form, the CDR3 reads TGTGCCAGCAGCCTAGGACAGGAATCCTACGAGCAGTACTTC. It specifies CASSLGQESYEQYF.

The chain links TRBV7-9 to TRBJ2-1, with TRBD1 identical over 7 bases. This CDR3 is 12 amino acids long. Germline loops: CDR1 SEHNR, CDR2 FQNEAQ (reference sequence). V dropped 5 bases and J dropped 8; count of bases not matched to a gene: 3. CDR3 nucleotides: TGTGCCAGCAGCGCTACAGGGGATGAGCAGTTCTTC. It yields the protein CASSATGDEQFF.

The gene calls are TRBV9 and TRBJ2-1, with 8 bases matching TRBD2. The CDR3 is 16 amino acids. V gave up 0 bases and J gave up 3 bases; unmatched junction bases: 5. Germline V lookup: CDR1 SGDLS, CDR2 YYNGEE. The CDR3 nucleotides read TGTGCCAGCAGCGTAGGGACTAGCCCTTACTACAATGAGCAGTTCTTC. Protein sequence: CASSVGTSPYYNEQFF.

The V call is TRBV2, the J call TRBJ1-1; TRBD1 aligns across 12 bases. The CDR3 has 15 amino acids. Per the germline V gene, CDR1 is SNHLY and CDR2 is FYNNEI. V dropped 5 bases and J dropped 9; count of bases not matched to a gene: 10. CDR3: CASSFAGTGGLKAFF. The CDR3 nucleotides are TGTGCCAGCAGTTTCGCCGGGACAGGGGGCTTGAAAGCTTTCTTT. Filled out from reference TRBV2 and TRBJ1-1, the complete variable domain reads EPEVTQTPSHQVTQMGQEVILRCVPISNHLYFYWYRQILGQKVEFLVSFYNNEISEKSEIFDDQFSVERPDGSNFTLKIRSTKLEDSAMYFCASSFAGTGGLKAFFGQGTRLTVV.

The rearrangement links TRBV4-2 to TRBJ1-4, with 7 bases aligning to TRBD1. The CDR3 length is 15 residues. Germline loops: CDR1 LGHNA, CDR2 YNFKEQ. V dropped 2 bases and J dropped 2; count of bases not matched to a gene: 2. CDR3: CASSQLTGTNEKLFF. Here the CDR3 DNA reads TGTGCCAGCAGCCAACTGACAGGGACTAATGAAAAACTGTTTTTT.

This rearrangement joins TRBV29-1 to TRBJ2-6; no reliable D call. This CDR3 comprises 12 residues. The V end lost 4 bases, the J end lost 4 bases, and 5 bases lay between the germline ends. Germline-derived CDR1 and CDR2 are SQVTM and ANQGSEA. CDR3 sequence reads: CSVVGGANVLTF. The CDR3 DNA reads TGCAGCGTTGTAGGCGGGGCCAACGTCCTGACTTTC.

The rearrangement links TRBV15 to TRBJ1-1; D is perhaps TRBD1 (5 bases). Germline V lookup: CDR1 LNHNV, CDR2 YYDKDF (reference sequence). The length of the CDR3 is 14 residues. V lost 2 bases and J 6 bases, leaving 13 bases between the germline ends. CDR3 amino acids: CATSRQGTRPEAFF. The CDR3 DNA is TGTGCCACCAGCAGACAGGGAACGCGGCCTGAAGCTTTCTTT.

This chain links TRBV11-3 with TRBJ2-1; D is ambiguous. This CDR3 region has 14 residues. Trimming shortened V by 1 base and J by 7 bases, and 11 bases separated the two germline ends. The germline CDR1 and CDR2 sequences are SGHNT and YENEEA. The DNA for the CDR3 is TGTGCCAGCAGCTTAGGTCCCCCGGCTAATGAGCAGTTCTTC. Translation: CASSLGPPANEQFF.

This chain joins TRBV28 and TRBJ1-2; 7 bases agree with TRBD1. This CDR3 has 13 amino acids. V lost 10 bases, J lost 0 bases, and 5 bases stayed unmatched. Germline CDR1 and CDR2: MDHEN and SYDVKM. The CDR3 DNA follows: TGTGCCATTGAGACAGGGACTAACTATGGCTACACCTTC. Protein product: CAIETGTNYGYTF.

This sequence joins TRBV9 and TRBJ2-3; a possible D gene is TRBD1 (6 bases). Trimming pared 8 bases from V and 2 bases from J, leaving 15 bases between. CDR3 length: 14 amino acids. Germline V gene data show CDR1 as SGDLS and CDR2 as YYNGEE. The CDR3 is CASSFRGDTDTQYF. The CDR3, as DNA: TGTGCCAGTAGCTTCAGGGGCGACACAGATACGCAGTATTTT.

In DNA form, the CDR3 reads TGCAGCGTTGAAGATCAGTGGCGGCCATTGCGTGGCTACACCTTC. Amino acids: CSVEDQWRPLRGYTF. This sequence joins TRBV29-1 and TRBJ1-2, with D hard to call. Germline V gives CDR1 SQVTM, CDR2 ANQGSEA. The V gene lost 0 bases and the J gene lost 7 bases, with 18 bases spanning the gap. The CDR3 covers 15 residues.

Here the CDR3 DNA reads TGTGCCAGCAGCAAACGGGGGGAGGACTATGGCTACACCTTC. Translating it yields CASSKRGEDYGYTF. This chain joins TRBV6-6 and TRBJ1-2; perhaps TRBD1 as D (5 bases). V was cut by 6 bases and J by 3 bases, with 14 bases left in between. Germline lookup yields CDR1 MNHNY and CDR2 SVGAGI (reference sequence). The CDR3 sequence is 14 residues long.

The J gene is TRBJ2-7, the V gene TRBV6-6, with TRBD1 matching 11 bases. Germline V gives CDR1 MNHNY, CDR2 SVGAGI (reference sequence). J was trimmed by 7 bases and V by 5 bases; bases with no gene match: 10. This CDR3 comprises 15 residues. CDR3 protein: CASSPPGQGAKEQYF. The CDR3 nucleotides are TGTGCCAGCAGTCCTCCCGGACAGGGGGCAAAAGAGCAGTACTTC.

The table lists this clone with a few counts. The V and J genes are TRBV5-6 and TRBJ2-3, with D perhaps matching TRBD2 (5 bases). The CDR3 has 14 amino acids. V dropped 0 bases and J dropped 6 bases, with 11 bases sitting between them. From germline, CDR1 is SGHDT and CDR2 YYEEEE. The CDR3 DNA sequence: TGTGCCAGCAGCTTGGGTCGATCGGGGGATACGCAGTATTTT. This encodes CASSLGRSGDTQYF.

The chain links TRBV9 to TRBJ1-2; no reliable D call. CDR3 length equals 14 residues. Germline values: CDR1 SGDLS, CDR2 YYNGEE. V lost 0 bases and J 4 bases, leaving 10 bases between the germline ends. The chain's CDR3 is CASSVVGGPYGYTF. CDR3 bases: TGTGCCAGCAGCGTAGTGGGCGGACCCTATGGCTACACCTTC. The variable domain in full, completed from reference TRBV9 and TRBJ1-2, reads DSGVTQTPKHLITATGQRVTLRCSPRSGDLSVYWYQQSLDQGLQFLIQYYNGEERAKGNILERFSAQQFPDLHSELNLSSLELGDSALYFCASSVVGGPYGYTFGSGTRLTVV.

This chain connects TRBV11-3 to TRBJ2-2; D is unresolved. Trimming shortened V by 8 bases and J by 5 bases, and 15 bases separated the two germline ends. Germline V gene lookup returns CDR1 SGHNT and CDR2 YENEEA. This CDR3 comprises 14 residues. The CDR3 loop is CASATDRRTGELFF. CDR3 in DNA: TGTGCCAGCGCGACCGATAGACGGACCGGGGAGCTGTTTTTT.

This rearrangement joins TRBV7-2 to TRBJ2-7; 8 nucleotides line up with TRBD1. The trim removed 6 bases at V and 5 bases at J, leaving 9 bases unmatched. This CDR3 is built from 14 residues. CDR1 SGHTA and CDR2 FQGNSA come from the germline V gene. The CDR3 reads CASSLDRDVNEQYF. The CDR3, as DNA: TGTGCCAGCAGTTTGGACAGGGATGTGAACGAGCAGTACTTC.

This clone showed up just a few times. The chain has TRBV10-2 and TRBJ2-3, with 9 bases that match TRBD1. Germline CDR1 is WSHSY and CDR2 is SAAADI. Unmatched junction bases numbered 4, after V lost 5 bases and J lost 1 base. This CDR3 region has 15 residues. In DNA, the CDR3 is TGCGCCAGCAGTAGCCGGGACAGGGGCACAGATACGCAGTATTTT. Translated: CASSSRDRGTDTQYF.

The chain has TRBV4-1 and TRBJ2-1; 8 bases fit TRBD1. The V segment lost 1 base and the J segment 7 bases; nucleotides outside the gene matches: 6. The CDR3 extends over 15 amino acids. Germline loops: CDR1 MGHRA, CDR2 YSYEKL. In DNA, the CDR3 is TGCGCCAGCAGCCAAGGGCAGGGGGCTTGGAATGAGCAGTTCTTC. Translated: CASSQGQGAWNEQFF.

The chain recombines TRBV29-1 with TRBJ2-2; tentatively, D is TRBD1 (6 bases). Germline assignment: CDR1 SQVTM and CDR2 ANQGSEA. This CDR3 is built from 13 residues. The CDR3 DNA sequence: TGCACAGTGGGGACACCGAACACCGGGGAGCTGTTTTTT. This encodes CTVGTPNTGELFF.

By its share, this clone is medium-sized. The chain is built from TRBV28 and TRBJ2-1, with 7 positions matching TRBD1. The CDR3 is 17 amino acids. Germline CDR1 and CDR2: MDHEN and SYDVKM. Trimming removed 1 base from V and 5 bases from J; junction bases left unmatched: 11. The CDR3 loop is CASSLFWTGRYDNEQFF. CDR3 DNA sequence: TGTGCCAGCAGTTTATTCTGGACAGGCCGGTATGACAATGAGCAGTTCTTC.

The gene calls are TRBV14 and TRBJ2-7; TRBD2 agrees at 8 bases. The CDR3 extends over 13 amino acids. Germline CDR1 is SGHDN and CDR2 is FVKESK. V gave up 6 bases and J gave up 6 bases; unmatched junction bases: 7. CDR3 sequence: CASSQSGSFEQYF. The CDR3 DNA is TGTGCCAGCAGTCAGAGCGGGAGCTTCGAGCAGTACTTC.